This entry is about one TCR beta chain. Antigen unknown. With 2 bases clipped from V and 4 bases from J, the junction kept 16 bases outside the gene matches. Germline V gene sequence: CDR1 LGHNT, CDR2 FRNRAP. CDR3 length: 19 amino acids. Clones were read by immunoSEQ multiplex PCR, and TCRdb kept only the in-frame ones, dropping some. This sample carries fewer than 40,000 clones, 75% to 90% of them seen once, and the ten largest clones take under 20%. This specimen comes from a study of T cells in localized non-small cell lung cancer. Study-level points and caveats: Adjacent lung exhibited a median of about 57 among the 100 most abundant tumor clones. It was uninvolved adjacent lung that showed the highest T cell clonality, exceeding tumor. Longer overall survival was associated with a higher density of T cells in the blood.

The TCR sequence derives from a man aged 35-69 years with stage III lung adenocarcinoma. The sequencing here drew on peripheral blood mononuclear cells, taken before any cancer treatment. The rearrangement joins TRBV12-5 to TRBJ1-2, with 10 nucleotides matching TRBD1. In nucleotides, the CDR3 is TGTGCTAGTGGTTTGTCCAGGACAGGGGGAGTTCTAGGTATCTATGGCTACACCTTC. As protein: CASGLSRTGGVLGIYGYTF.